The entry below gives a single T cell receptor beta chain sequence along with its context. These data originate in a study of shared clonotypes between healthy human individuals. Assay: immunoSEQ multiplex PCR; the TCRdb copy retains only in-frame clones and omits some. The sample has 600,000 to 750,000 clones; just under 75% are singletons. Germline V gene sequence: CDR1 MNHEY, CDR2 SMNVEV (reference sequence). The V and J ends lost 3 bases and 5 bases respectively, with 16 bases between them. CDR3 length: 15 residues. Sequencing input: memory CD4+ T cells sorted from blood. Subset: CD45RA-negative fraction. This receptor was identified in a woman aged 25-40 years in good health. The genes are TRBV27 and TRBJ1-2; a possible D gene is TRBD1 (6 bases). The CDR3 loop reads CASSFSGRGDYGYTF. The CDR3 DNA reads TGTGCCAGCAGTTTTTCGGGCAGGGGAGATTATGGCTACACCTTC.